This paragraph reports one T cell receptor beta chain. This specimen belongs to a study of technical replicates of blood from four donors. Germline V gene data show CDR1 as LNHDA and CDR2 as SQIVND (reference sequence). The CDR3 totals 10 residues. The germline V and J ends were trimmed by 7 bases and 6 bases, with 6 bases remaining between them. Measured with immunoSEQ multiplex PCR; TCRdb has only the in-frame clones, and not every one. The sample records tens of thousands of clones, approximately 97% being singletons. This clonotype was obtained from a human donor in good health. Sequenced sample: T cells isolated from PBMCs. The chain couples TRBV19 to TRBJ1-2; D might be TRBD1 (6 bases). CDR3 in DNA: TGTGCCAGTAAGGGGGATGGCTACACCTTC. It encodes CASKGDGYTF.